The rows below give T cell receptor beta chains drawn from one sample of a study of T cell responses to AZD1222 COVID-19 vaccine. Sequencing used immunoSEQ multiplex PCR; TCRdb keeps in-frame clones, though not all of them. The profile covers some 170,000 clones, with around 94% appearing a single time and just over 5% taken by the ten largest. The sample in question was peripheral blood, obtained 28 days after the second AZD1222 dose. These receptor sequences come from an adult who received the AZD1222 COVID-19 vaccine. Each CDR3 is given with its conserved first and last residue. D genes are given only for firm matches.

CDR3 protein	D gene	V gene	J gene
CSQNDYGYTF	-	TRBV20-1	TRBJ1-2
CATTETGGTEAFF	-	TRBV24-1	TRBJ1-1
CASSSAYEQYF	-	TRBV28	TRBJ2-7
CASGTGGMNTEAFF	TRBD1	TRBV5-1	TRBJ1-1
CASSWGAAVTGELFF	-	TRBV19	TRBJ2-2
CASRAGTGVYEQYF	TRBD1	TRBV6-5	TRBJ2-7
CASSLSGRAPNEQFF	TRBD2	TRBV5-4	TRBJ2-1
CASSQLRGETQYF	-	TRBV18	TRBJ2-5
CASSIPDQGDSPLHF	-	TRBV19	TRBJ1-6
CASSFGGGYGYTF	-	TRBV12-3/TRBV12-4	TRBJ1-2
CASSEGNQPQHF	-	TRBV6-1	TRBJ1-5
CASSLYLVGGNYEQYF	-	TRBV7-3	TRBJ2-7
CASSSQGINEQFF	-	TRBV6-5	TRBJ2-1
CASSGRGALEQYF	-	TRBV7-6	TRBJ2-7
CASSVDRLAGGEQYF	TRBD2	TRBV9	TRBJ2-7
CASSSYTGELFF	-	TRBV6-2/TRBV6-3	TRBJ2-2
CATSRRVQATMNTEAFF	-	TRBV15	TRBJ1-1
CASSLDTRGEKLFF	-	TRBV3-1/TRBV3-2	TRBJ1-4
CASSVEGQLPEKLFF	TRBD1	TRBV9	TRBJ1-4
CAISETSGRFDEQFF	TRBD2	TRBV10-3	TRBJ2-1
CASSLGWGNYGYTF	-	TRBV7-2	TRBJ1-2
CASSLAGSDAGELFF	-	TRBV7-9	TRBJ2-2
CASSLWAGGPDNEQFF	TRBD2	TRBV7-9	TRBJ2-1
CASSLGWGVTDTQYF	-	TRBV7-2	TRBJ2-3
CASRGGEQGAIEQYF	TRBD1	TRBV28	TRBJ2-7
CASSPPWRQGGGYTF	TRBD1	TRBV27	TRBJ1-2
CASSFPTGGIAFF	TRBD1	TRBV28	TRBJ1-1
CASSLTSGRDTQYF	TRBD2	TRBV5-4	TRBJ2-3
CASSAGFGSYEQYF	-	TRBV9	TRBJ2-7
CASSLYLAGGIEQYF	TRBD2	TRBV5-8	TRBJ2-7
CASSQEGQLNGPDTQYF	-	TRBV4-2	TRBJ2-3
CATSREPGQGSYNEQFF	-	TRBV15	TRBJ2-1
CASSQAWGGGLSSYEQYF	-	TRBV4-2	TRBJ2-7
CASSPPKPNEKLFF	-	TRBV6-5	TRBJ1-4
CASSLNPHILNEQFF	-	TRBV27	TRBJ2-1
CASRGQLVSGNTIYF	-	TRBV6-5	TRBJ1-3
CAIGSLLEGGKEAFF	-	TRBV10-3	TRBJ1-1
CASSLAQGDYGYTF	-	TRBV7-9	TRBJ1-2
CASRKGQAYNSPLHF	TRBD1	TRBV27	TRBJ1-6
CASSPSGGVGNQPQHF	-	TRBV18	TRBJ1-5
CASSEIEGTNRGEKLFF	TRBD1	TRBV25-1	TRBJ1-4
CATSRVRGNTEAFF	-	TRBV7-9	TRBJ1-1
CSASSRQSYGYTF	-	TRBV20-1	TRBJ1-2